This is a list of T cell receptor beta chains from one sample in a study of human T cells and chemical hapten exposure. TCRdb called the RACE reads again in MiXCR, with one record for every CDR3 protein. The profile shows roughly 380,000 distinct CDR3 sequences, about 6% of them singletons. This sample comprised whole blood, obtained in connection with sensitization to the hapten diphenylcyclopropenone (DPC). The source is a woman younger than 30 with alopecia areata. Some clones in this sample may be carry-over from other donors' samples. The CDR3 runs from the conserved cysteine through the conserved F or W. D genes are given only for firm matches. Clone sizes are given selectively: once, few, many, or a class where the clone is expanded.

- | - | TRBJ2-5 | TRBV6-2/TRBV6-3 | 14 | CASSESGPQETQYF | TGTGCCAGCAGTGAGTCGGGGCCGCAAGAGACCCAGTACTTC
TRBD1 | many | TRBJ1-2 | TRBV29-1 | 11 | CSVPQGYGYTF | TGCAGCGTTCCACAGGGGTATGGCTACACCTTC
- | - | TRBJ1-2 | TRBV25-1 | 15 | CASSGTSTLNYGYTF | TGTGCCAGCAGTGGCACGAGTACTCTCAACTATGGCTACACCTTC
- | few | TRBJ2-3 | TRBV7-2 | 15 | CASSSSFDLTDTQYF | TGTGCCAGCAGCTCCTCCTTTGACCTCACAGATACGCAGTATTTT
TRBD1 | many | TRBJ1-1 | TRBV5-6 | 16 | CASSSPIQGVPSEAFF | TGTGCCAGCAGCTCGCCGATACAGGGGGTCCCTTCAGAAGCTTTCTTT
- | - | TRBJ2-5 | TRBV5-1 | 13 | CASSIGLQETQYF | TGCGCCAGCAGCATCGGACTACAAGAGACCCAGTACTTC
- | many | TRBJ1-5 | TRBV3-1 | 15 | CASSQVAGDNQPQHF | TGTGCCAGCAGCCAGGTCGCGGGGGATAATCAGCCCCAGCATTTT
- | - | TRBJ2-5 | TRBV11-3 | 13 | CASSRGAKETQYF | TGTGCCAGCAGCCGAGGGGCTAAAGAGACCCAGTACTTC
- | many | TRBJ1-1 | TRBV28 | 14 | CASSQIGTVEGAFF | TGTGCCAGCAGTCAAATCGGGACCGTCGAAGGTGCTTTCTTT
- | - | TRBJ2-7 | TRBV2 | 14 | CASSVGFEPHEQYF | TGTGCCAGCAGTGTGGGTTTTGAGCCCCACGAGCAGTACTTC
- | many | TRBJ1-4 | TRBV5-1 | 14 | CASGIQGFREKLFF | TGCGCCAGCGGGATTCAGGGGTTTCGGGAAAAACTGTTTTTT